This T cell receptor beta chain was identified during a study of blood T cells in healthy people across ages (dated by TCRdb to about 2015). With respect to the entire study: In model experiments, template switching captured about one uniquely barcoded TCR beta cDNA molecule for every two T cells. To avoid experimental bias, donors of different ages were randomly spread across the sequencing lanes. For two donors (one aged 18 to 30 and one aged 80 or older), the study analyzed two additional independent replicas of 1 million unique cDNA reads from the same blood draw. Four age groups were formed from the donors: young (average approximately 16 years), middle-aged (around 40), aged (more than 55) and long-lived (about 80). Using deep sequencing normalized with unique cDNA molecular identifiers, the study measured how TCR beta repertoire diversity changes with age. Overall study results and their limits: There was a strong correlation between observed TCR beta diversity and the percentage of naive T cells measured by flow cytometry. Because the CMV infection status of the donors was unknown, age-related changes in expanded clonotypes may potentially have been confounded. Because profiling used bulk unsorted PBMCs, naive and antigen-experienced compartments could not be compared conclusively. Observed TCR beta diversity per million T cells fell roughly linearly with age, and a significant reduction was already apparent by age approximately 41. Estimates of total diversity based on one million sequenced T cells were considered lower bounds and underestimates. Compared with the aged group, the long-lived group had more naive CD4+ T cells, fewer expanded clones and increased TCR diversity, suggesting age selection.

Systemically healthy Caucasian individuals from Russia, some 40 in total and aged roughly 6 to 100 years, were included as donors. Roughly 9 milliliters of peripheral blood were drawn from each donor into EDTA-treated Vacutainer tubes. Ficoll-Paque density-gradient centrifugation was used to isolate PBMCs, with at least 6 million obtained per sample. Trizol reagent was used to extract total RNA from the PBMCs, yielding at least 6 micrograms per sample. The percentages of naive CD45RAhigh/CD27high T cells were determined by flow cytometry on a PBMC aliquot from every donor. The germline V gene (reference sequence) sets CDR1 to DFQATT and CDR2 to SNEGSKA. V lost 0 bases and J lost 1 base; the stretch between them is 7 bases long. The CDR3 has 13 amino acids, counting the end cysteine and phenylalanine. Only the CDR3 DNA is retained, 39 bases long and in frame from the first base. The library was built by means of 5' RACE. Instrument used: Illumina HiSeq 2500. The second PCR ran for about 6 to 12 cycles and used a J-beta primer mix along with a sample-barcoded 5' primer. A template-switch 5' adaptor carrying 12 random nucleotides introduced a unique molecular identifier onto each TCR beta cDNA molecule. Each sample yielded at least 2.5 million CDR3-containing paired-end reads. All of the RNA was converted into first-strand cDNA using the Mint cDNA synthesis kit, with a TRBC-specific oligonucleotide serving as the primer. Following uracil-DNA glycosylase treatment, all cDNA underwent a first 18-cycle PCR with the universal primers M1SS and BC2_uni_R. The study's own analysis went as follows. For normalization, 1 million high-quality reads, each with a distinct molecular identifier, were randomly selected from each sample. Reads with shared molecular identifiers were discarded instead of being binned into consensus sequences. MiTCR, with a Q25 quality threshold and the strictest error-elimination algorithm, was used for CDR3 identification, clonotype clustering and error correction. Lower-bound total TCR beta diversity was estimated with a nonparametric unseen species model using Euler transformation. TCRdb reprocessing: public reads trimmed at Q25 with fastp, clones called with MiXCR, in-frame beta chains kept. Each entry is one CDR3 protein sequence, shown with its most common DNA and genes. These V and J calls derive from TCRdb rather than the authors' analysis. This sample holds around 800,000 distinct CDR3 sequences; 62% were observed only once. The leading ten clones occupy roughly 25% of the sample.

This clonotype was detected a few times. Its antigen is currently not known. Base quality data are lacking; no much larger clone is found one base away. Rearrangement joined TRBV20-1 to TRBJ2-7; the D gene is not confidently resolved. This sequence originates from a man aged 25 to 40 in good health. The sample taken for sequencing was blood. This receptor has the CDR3 CSARDLQSYEQYF. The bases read TGCAGTGCTAGAGATTTGCAGTCCTACGAGCAGTACTTC.